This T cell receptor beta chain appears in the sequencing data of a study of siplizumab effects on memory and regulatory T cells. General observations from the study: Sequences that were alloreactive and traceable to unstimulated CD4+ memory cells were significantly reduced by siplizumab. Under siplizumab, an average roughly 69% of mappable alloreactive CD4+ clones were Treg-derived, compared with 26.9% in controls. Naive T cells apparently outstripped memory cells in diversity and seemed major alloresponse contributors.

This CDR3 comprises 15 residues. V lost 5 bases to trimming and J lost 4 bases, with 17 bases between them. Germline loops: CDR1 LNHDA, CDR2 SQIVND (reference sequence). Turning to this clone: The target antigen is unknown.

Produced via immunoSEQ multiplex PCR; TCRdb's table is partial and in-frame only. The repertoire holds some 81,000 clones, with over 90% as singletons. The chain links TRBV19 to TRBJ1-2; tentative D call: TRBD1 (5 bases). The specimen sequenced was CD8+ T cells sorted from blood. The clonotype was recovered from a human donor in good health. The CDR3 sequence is CASSPQGASAYGYTF. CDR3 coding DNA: TGTGCCAGTAGTCCCCAAGGGGCATCCGCCTATGGCTACACCTTC. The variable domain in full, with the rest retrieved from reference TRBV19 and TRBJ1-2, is DGGITQSPKYLFRKEGQNVTLSCEQNLNHDAMYWYRQDPGQGLRLIYYSQIVNDFQKGDIAEGYSVSREKKESFPLTVTSAQKNPTAFYLCASSPQGASAYGYTFGSGTRLTVV.